These 27 T cell receptor beta chains were all obtained from the same sample, sequenced in a study of early T cells in non-severe SARS-CoV-2 infection. TCRdb called the 5' RACE reads again in MiXCR, with one record for every CDR3 protein. The table shows around 70,000 distinct CDR3 sequences, with 8% to 10% occurring only once. Specimen: whole blood, collected at baseline. These receptor sequences come from an adult who was a healthcare worker with PCR-confirmed SARS-CoV-2 infection or an uninfected control (not recorded which).

This clonotype showed up just a few times. This chain connects TRBV9 to TRBJ1-5; the D is unclear. Looked up from germline, CDR1 is SGDLS and CDR2 is YYNGEE. The V gene lost 0 bases and the J gene lost 5 bases, with 6 bases spanning the gap. The CDR3 covers 13 residues. In nucleotides, the CDR3 is TGTGCCAGCAGCGTAGATGAAGATCAGCCCCAGCATTTT. Amino acid sequence: CASSVDEDQPQHF.

V is TRBV5-1 and J is TRBJ2-2; TRBD2 aligns across 8 bases. The germline gives CDR1 SGHRS, CDR2 YFSETQ. The CDR3 runs to 15 residues. With 7 bases clipped from V and 5 bases from J, the junction kept 10 bases outside the gene matches. CDR3 region: CASGYSGTLTGELFF. The DNA for the CDR3 is TGCGCCAGCGGTTATAGCGGGACCTTAACCGGGGAGCTGTTTTTT.

The chain joins TRBV20-1 to TRBJ2-1; D remains ambiguous. In germline, CDR1 is DFQATT, CDR2 SNEGSKA (reference sequence). Trimming cost V 3 bases and J 5 bases, with 14 bases left between them. This CDR3 has 14 amino acids. The CDR3 region has the DNA TGCAGTGCTAGTAGACTCCCCATTAACAATGAGCAGTTCTTC. Translating gives CSASRLPINNEQFF.

The CDR3: CSAEGGSGRAVADTQYF. The CDR3 nucleotides are TGCAGTGCCGAAGGGGGGAGCGGGAGGGCCGTCGCAGATACGCAGTATTTT. This chain joins TRBV20-1 and TRBJ2-3; 10 bases align to TRBD2. The CDR3 contains 17 residues. Germline-derived CDR1 and CDR2 are DFQATT and SNEGSKA (reference sequence). Germline trimming cut 6 bases from V and 4 bases from J; bases unmatched to any gene: 16.

V is TRBV7-2 and J is TRBJ2-6; D remains unclear. Germline-derived CDR1 and CDR2 are SGHTA and FQGNSA. This CDR3 has 15 residues. V shed 6 bases and J shed 2 bases, with 11 bases lying between them. In DNA, the CDR3 is TGTGCCAGCAGATTAAGGGCAGCTGGGGCCAACGTCCTGACTTTC. Residues: CASRLRAAGANVLTF.

The V gene is TRBV12-3 or TRBV12-4, the J gene TRBJ2-1, with D possibly called TRBD1 or TRBD2 (6 bases each). The V gene lost 2 bases and the J gene lost 8 bases, with 19 bases spanning the gap. The CDR3 sequence is 16 residues long. The CDR3 sequence is CASSLSAQGTSDEQFF. The DNA of the CDR3 is TGTGCCAGCAGTTTAAGCGCCCAGGGGACTTCGGATGAGCAGTTCTTC.

J is TRBJ1-2 and V is TRBV3-1; the D is unclear. Germline V gene sequence: CDR1 LGHDT, CDR2 YNNKEL (reference sequence). Trimming removed 4 bases at V and 3 bases at J, with 9 bases between. The CDR3 consists of 13 residues. CDR3 DNA sequence: TGTGCCAGCAGCCCAGAAAGTTACTATGGCTACACCTTC. Translating it yields CASSPESYYGYTF.

The rearrangement uses TRBV7-6 and TRBJ2-1, with 7 bases fitting TRBD2. Per the germline V gene, CDR1 is SGHVS and CDR2 is FNYEAQ. Trimming cost V 5 bases and J 3 bases; bases outside gene matches: 7. The CDR3 is 15 residues long. CDR3 DNA: TGTGCCAGCAGCCCCGGGGAGCGGGGCTACAATGAGCAGTTCTTC. As protein: CASSPGERGYNEQFF.

Only a few counts were recorded for this clonotype. V usage is TRBV7-9 and J usage is TRBJ2-5; D not certain. Germline V lookup: CDR1 SEHNR, CDR2 FQNEAQ (reference sequence). The CDR3 covers 11 residues. V was clipped by 5 bases and J by 10 bases, with 11 bases between them. The CDR3 DNA sequence: TGTGCCAGCAGCACCACAGTTTACCAGTACTTC. It encodes CASSTTVYQYF.

The chain carries TRBV27 and TRBJ2-7; 10 bases are a match to TRBD1. The CDR3 has 12 residues. With 5 bases clipped from V and 12 bases from J, the junction kept 7 bases outside the gene matches. Per germline, CDR1 MNHEY and CDR2 SMNVEV (reference sequence). CDR3 DNA sequence: TGTGCCAGCAGTATGTGGGACAGGGGTTTGTACTTC. Protein product: CASSMWDRGLYF.

This clonotype was observed a handful of times. This chain joins TRBV9 and TRBJ2-2; no clear D gene. Trimming removed 0 bases at V and 6 bases at J, with 18 bases between. CDR1 is SGDLS and CDR2 is YYNGEE in the germline V gene. The CDR3 loop spans 17 amino acids. The CDR3 loop reads CASSVASASTHPGELFF. For the CDR3, the DNA is TGTGCCAGCAGCGTAGCGTCTGCTAGTACTCATCCCGGGGAGCTGTTTTTT. Complete variable domain (other parts from reference TRBV9 and TRBJ2-2): DSGVTQTPKHLITATGQRVTLRCSPRSGDLSVYWYQQSLDQGLQFLIQYYNGEERAKGNILERFSAQQFPDLHSELNLSSLELGDSALYFCASSVASASTHPGELFFGEGSRLTVL.

This clonotype was counted many times. The genes are TRBV28 and TRBJ2-2, with 9 positions matching TRBD1. The CDR3 contains 13 residues. From germline, CDR1 is MDHEN and CDR2 SYDVKM. The trim removed 10 bases at V and 8 bases at J, leaving 8 bases unmatched. CDR3 amino acids: CATWTGVEGELFF. The CDR3 DNA reads as TGTGCCACTTGGACAGGGGTTGAAGGGGAGCTGTTTTTT.

The V gene is TRBV5-4, the J gene TRBJ2-7, with 9 nucleotides matching TRBD1. Trimming took 4 bases from V and 4 from J; bases not matched to a gene: 9. Per germline, CDR1 SGHNT and CDR2 YYREEE (reference sequence). The CDR3 is 15 residues long. CDR3 loop: CASSQGDRARYEQYF. CDR3 sequence (DNA): TGTGCCAGCAGCCAAGGGGACAGGGCTCGGTACGAGCAGTACTTC.

This clonotype appeared many times. The chain links TRBV6-2 or TRBV6-3 to TRBJ2-7; 14 nucleotides match TRBD2. V was pared by 5 bases and J by 4 bases, with 16 bases of the junction left unmatched. CDR1 is MNHEY and CDR2 is SVGEGT in the germline V gene. This CDR3 comprises 19 residues. The CDR3 is CASSQNLGTSGSRPYEQYF. CDR3 bases: TGTGCCAGCAGTCAAAACCTTGGGACTAGCGGGAGTCGACCTTACGAGCAGTACTTC.

This clonotype was counted between two and nine times. The V gene is TRBV29-1, the J gene TRBJ2-5; TRBD1 might be the D (6 bases). The CDR3 length is 14 residues. V lost 7 bases and J lost 3, with 18 bases in between. The germline V gene encodes CDR1 SQVTM and CDR2 ANQGSEA. As DNA, the CDR3 is TGCAGCGCCTCCGACAGGCTCCTGAAAGAGACCCAGTACTTC. Amino acids: CSASDRLLKETQYF. The entire variable domain, with the rest obtained from reference TRBV29-1 and TRBJ2-5, is as follows: SAVISQKPSRDICQRGTSLTIQCQVDSQVTMMFWYRQQPGQSLTLIATANQGSEATYESGFVIDKFPISRPNLTFSTLTVSNMSPEDSSIYLCSASDRLLKETQYFGPGTRLLVL.

There are many counts of this clonotype. The V gene is TRBV7-8, the J gene TRBJ2-5; 9 bases fit TRBD2. The junction had 4 bases not matched to a gene; V was cut back by 5 bases and J by 3 bases. Germline V gene lookup returns CDR1 SGHVS and CDR2 FQNEAQ. This CDR3 has 14 amino acids. The DNA for the CDR3 is TGTGCCAGCAGCCGCGGGAGGGCCGAAGAGACCCAGTACTTC. It codes for CASSRGRAEETQYF.

There are many counts of this clonotype. J is TRBJ2-7 and V is TRBV12-3 or TRBV12-4, with TRBD2 identical over 9 bases. V was pared by 1 base and J by 7 bases, with 5 bases of the junction left unmatched. The CDR3 runs to 14 residues. The CDR3 spells CASSLDSGRGEQYF. For the CDR3, the DNA is TGTGCCAGCAGTTTAGATAGCGGGAGAGGAGAGCAGTACTTC.

At least ten counts were recorded for this clonotype. The chain joins TRBV20-1 to TRBJ1-1; D perhaps matches TRBD1 (5 bases). The CDR3 extends over 11 amino acids. CDR1 DFQATT and CDR2 SNEGSKA come from the germline V gene (reference sequence). V was trimmed by 1 base and J by 10 bases, leaving 10 bases between them. For the CDR3, the DNA is TGCAGTGCTAGAGGAGACGGGGGAGCTTTCTTT. It translates to CSARGDGGAFF.

This chain links TRBV7-6 with TRBJ2-1; 11 bases map to TRBD2. The CDR3 runs to 15 residues. The V segment lost 5 bases and the J segment 6 bases; nucleotides outside the gene matches: 6. Looked up from germline, CDR1 is SGHVS and CDR2 is FNYEAQ. The CDR3 spells CASSQGTSGFNEQFF. Written as DNA, the CDR3 is TGTGCCAGCAGCCAAGGGACTAGCGGCTTCAATGAGCAGTTCTTC. Filled out from reference TRBV7-6 and TRBJ2-1, the complete variable domain reads GAGVSQSPRYKVTKRGQDVALRCDPISGHVSLYWYRQALGQGPEFLTYFNYEAQQDKSGLPNDRFSAERPEGSISTLTIQRTEQRDSAMYRCASSQGTSGFNEQFFGPGTRLTVL.

In nucleotides, the CDR3 is TGTGCCTGGAGTTATAGCGGAGCCGGGACCTACGAGCAGTACTTC. This encodes CAWSYSGAGTYEQYF. The chain combines TRBV30 with TRBJ2-7; D may be TRBD2 (6 bases). Trimming removed 2 bases from V and 2 bases from J, with 16 bases in between. The CDR3 consists of 15 residues. Germline CDR1 reads GTSNPN; CDR2 reads SVGIG (reference sequence).

This clonotype was seen only once. J is TRBJ2-7 and V is TRBV6-2 or TRBV6-3; D gene uncertain. CDR1 is MNHEY, CDR2 SVGEGT, per germline. The CDR3 has 12 residues. V lost 8 bases, J lost 3 bases, and 11 bases lay in between. The CDR3 DNA follows: TGTGCCAGCGCGAGACACTACTACGAGCAGTACTTC. It yields the protein CASARHYYEQYF.

This clonotype was seen ten or more times. This chain links TRBV29-1 with TRBJ2-5; 8 nucleotides line up with TRBD1. Per the germline V gene, CDR1 is SQVTM and CDR2 is ANQGSEA. Trimming took 6 bases from V and 5 from J; bases not matched to a gene: 8. The CDR3 sequence is 13 residues long. CDR3 protein: CSVQGAPRETQYF. DNA of the CDR3: TGCAGCGTCCAGGGGGCGCCTCGGGAGACCCAGTACTTC.

The chain joins TRBV4-3 to TRBJ2-1; 7 positions match TRBD2. CDR1 is LGHNA and CDR2 is YSLEER in the germline V gene. V was clipped by 0 bases and J by 9 bases; unmatched bases: 14. There are 17 residues in the CDR3. The CDR3 bases are TGCGCCAGCAGCCAAGATCTCGTTGCGGGAGAGTTGGGTGAGCAGTTCTTC. Residues: CASSQDLVAGELGEQFF.

With regard to this clonotype: A much larger clone differs from this one at a single base, so this may be a read error. This chain links TRBV19 with TRBJ2-7, with 7 nucleotides matching TRBD2. The germline CDR1 and CDR2 sequences are LNHDA and SQIVND (reference sequence). This CDR3 region has 16 residues. The DNA of the CDR3 is TGTCCCAGTAGTATAGCTGGCGGGAGCCCTCCCTACGAGCAGTACTTC. It specifies CPSSIAGGSPPYEQYF.

The sample holds a few counts of this clonotype. This sequence joins TRBV4-2 and TRBJ2-1, with D perhaps TRBD1 (5 bases). The V end was cut by 4 bases, the J end by 7 bases, with 8 bases between. The CDR3 sequence is 12 residues long. Germline CDR1 reads LGHNA; CDR2 reads YNFKEQ. CDR3 sequence reads: CASSRDRNEQFF. Here the CDR3 DNA reads TGTGCCAGCAGCCGCGACAGAAATGAGCAGTTCTTC.

The sample holds many counts of this clonotype. The chain uses TRBV2 and TRBJ2-2, with 14 bases fitting TRBD2. Germline CDR1 and CDR2: SNHLY and FYNNEI. V shed 6 bases, J shed 0 bases, and the junction held 0 bases outside the gene matches. This CDR3 has 16 residues. The DNA of the CDR3 is TGTGCCAGCAGGGGACTAGCGGGAGCGAACACCGGGGAGCTGTTTTTT. Encoded protein: CASRGLAGANTGELFF.

This clonotype was counted a few times. The rearrangement uses TRBV27 and TRBJ2-2; D call uncertain. Germline lookup yields CDR1 MNHEY and CDR2 SMNVEV (reference sequence). The germline V and J ends were trimmed by 9 bases and 2 bases, with 13 bases remaining between them. This CDR3 comprises 14 residues. The CDR3 DNA reads as TGTGCCAGTACGAGAACTTTTAACACCGGGGAGCTGTTTTTT. This gives the protein CASTRTFNTGELFF.